In its sample, the clone carrying this T cell receptor (beta chain) was seen once. Antigen specificity is unknown. The method was immunoSEQ multiplex PCR; TCRdb's version includes in-frame clones alone and lacks a portion of them. The table has fewer than 30,000 clones, around 83% seen once. The sample originates from a study of T cells in narcolepsy. Study conclusions and caveats: Autoreactive clone sequences were missing from some blood memory CD4+ repertoires.

The CDR3 is 15 amino acids. CDR1 and CDR2 from the germline V gene are SGHRS and YFSETQ. Trimming cost V 6 bases and J 1 base, with 16 bases left between them. The sequencing input was CD45RA- memory CD4+ T cells from PBMCs. The gene calls are TRBV5-1 and TRBJ1-1, with a tentative D call TRBD1 (6 bases). This clonotype originated in a human donor with narcolepsy. CDR3 in amino acids: CASTPWEGENTEAFF. The CDR3 DNA reads as TGCGCCAGCACCCCTTGGGAGGGGGAGAACACTGAAGCTTTCTTT. The full variable domain, rest sourced from reference TRBV5-1 and TRBJ1-1, is KAGVTQTPRYLIKTRGQQVTLSCSPISGHRSVSWYQQTPGQGLQFLFEYFSETQRNKGNFPGRFSGRQFSNSRSEMNVSTLELGDSALYLCASTPWEGENTEAFFGQGTRLTVV.